This note documents a single T cell receptor beta chain sequence. Its cognate antigen is unknown. Flow cytometry had shown expanded CD8+CD57+ cells in the patients chosen for sequencing. Among the patients, all had severe acquired aplastic anemia. No therapy was given to patients before blood sampling. Trimming took 0 bases from V and 3 from J, leaving 13 bases between them. The CDR3 sequence is 17 residues long. In germline, CDR1 is KGHDR, CDR2 SFDVKD. This record belongs to a study of CD8+CD57+ T cells in acquired aplastic anemia. Study at large: CD4+ and CD8+ cells, once sorted, gave DNA averaging around 3.4 ug. Study-level findings and limits: With respect to CD8+ Simpson's diversity, patients and controls did not differ significantly.

Genomic DNA acted as the template from which TCR beta VDJ combination and CDR3 sequence profiling were carried out. TCRdb used MiXCR to reprocess the reads, holding one entry per CDR3 protein. The sample consists of about 120,000 distinct CDR3 sequences, approximately 61% of them appearing once. The sequence was obtained from a human donor with aplastic anemia. Sequencing was done on a sample of sorted CD4+, CD8+, or CD8+CD57+ T cells (not recorded which) from PBMCs. This rearrangement joins TRBV24-1 to TRBJ2-2; perhaps D is TRBD1 or TRBD2 (5 bases each). The CDR3: CATSDLSMRGDTGELFF. CDR3 DNA: TGTGCCACCAGTGATTTGAGCATGCGAGGGGACACCGGGGAGCTGTTTTTT.